The present entry profiles one T cell receptor (beta chain) with its context. As yet, its antigen is unknown. This sample was taken from a study of post-analysis software for immune sequencing data. Across the whole study: Disease trajectories encompassed relapsing-remitting, secondary progressive and progressive-relapsing multiple sclerosis. Whole-study results and caveats: By F measure, strong co-clustering occurred among samples prepared in the same batch. Five or six TRBV segments were significantly more frequent in patients than in controls. TRBV5-6, TRBV5-1 and TRBV20-1 were among these segments.

This CDR3 has 17 residues. V was cut by 1 base and J by 3 bases, with 18 bases left in between. Researchers reported that TCR beta cDNA libraries carried unique molecular identifiers. Out of about 0.95 to 10 million T cells, 450,000 to 600,000 cDNA molecules were generated. Each CDR3 protein is one row after TCRdb ran MiXCR on the PCR reads. The sample comprises a few hundred thousand distinct CDR3 sequences, roughly 38% of which are singletons, and around 15% rests with the top ten. The specimen was blood. The chain has TRBV12-3 or TRBV12-4 and TRBJ1-2, with TRBD1 as a possible D gene (6 bases). The receptor was isolated from a girl aged 5 to 17 with multiple sclerosis. CDR3 nucleotide sequence: TGTGCCAGCAGTTTAGTGGCAGGGGAAAGAGGGGACTATGGCTACACCTTC. It is translated as CASSLVAGERGDYGYTF.